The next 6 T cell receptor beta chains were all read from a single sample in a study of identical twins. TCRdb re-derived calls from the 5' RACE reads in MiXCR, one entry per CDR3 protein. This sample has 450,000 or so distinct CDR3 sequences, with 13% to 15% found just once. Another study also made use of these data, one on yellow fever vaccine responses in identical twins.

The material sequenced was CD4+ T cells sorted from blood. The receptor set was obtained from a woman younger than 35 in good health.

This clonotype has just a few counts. The CDR3 DNA sequence: TGCACCAGCAGCCCCAACCCCGGGACTAGCGGGGGGGCCACTGAGCAGTTCTTC. Protein: CTSSPNPGTSGGATEQFF. This chain connects TRBV1 to TRBJ2-1; TRBD2, as called in the table, went unchecked against the DNA. TRBV1 is deemed a pseudogene. This CDR3 has 18 residues.

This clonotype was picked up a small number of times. In DNA form, the CDR3 reads TGTGCCAGCAGTTACCCCACGACTAGCGGGGCGGGCACCGGGGAGCTGTTTTTT. Amino acid sequence: CASSYPTTSGAGTGELFF. V gene TRBV6-5 combines with J gene TRBJ2-2; TRBD2 matches at 11 bases. Germline trimming cut 2 bases from V and 4 bases from J; bases unmatched to any gene: 9. The germline V gene has CDR1 MNHEY and CDR2 SVGAGI. The CDR3 length is 18 residues.

CDR3 residues: CASRLKGYRYEQYF. The CDR3 bases are TGTGCCAGCAGACTTAAAGGATACCGATACGAGCAGTACTTC. The chain links TRBV6-2 or TRBV6-3 to TRBJ2-7; D gene uncertain. In germline, CDR1 is MNHEY, CDR2 SVGEGT. The CDR3 spans 14 residues. Trimming pared 6 bases from V and 4 bases from J, leaving 16 bases between.

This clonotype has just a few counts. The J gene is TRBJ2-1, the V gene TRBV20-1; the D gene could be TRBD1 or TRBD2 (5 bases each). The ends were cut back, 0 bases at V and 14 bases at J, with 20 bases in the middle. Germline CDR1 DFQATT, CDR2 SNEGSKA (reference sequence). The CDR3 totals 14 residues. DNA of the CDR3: TGCAGTGCTAGAGATCTGGGGGAGCCTCTTCTCGAGTTCTTC. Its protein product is CSARDLGEPLLEFF.

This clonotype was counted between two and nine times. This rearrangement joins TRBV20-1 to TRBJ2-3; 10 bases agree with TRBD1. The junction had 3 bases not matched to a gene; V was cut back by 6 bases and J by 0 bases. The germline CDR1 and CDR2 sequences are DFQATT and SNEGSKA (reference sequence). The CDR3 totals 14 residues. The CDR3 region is CSAETGGSTDTQYF. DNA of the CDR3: TGCAGTGCAGAGACAGGGGGCAGCACAGATACGCAGTATTTT.

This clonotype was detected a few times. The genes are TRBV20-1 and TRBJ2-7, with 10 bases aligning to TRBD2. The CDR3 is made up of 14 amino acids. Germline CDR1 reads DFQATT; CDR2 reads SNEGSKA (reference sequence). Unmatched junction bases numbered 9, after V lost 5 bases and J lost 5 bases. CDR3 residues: CSASSSGSDNEQYF. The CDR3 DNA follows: TGCAGTGCTTCTTCTAGCGGGAGTGACAACGAGCAGTACTTC.